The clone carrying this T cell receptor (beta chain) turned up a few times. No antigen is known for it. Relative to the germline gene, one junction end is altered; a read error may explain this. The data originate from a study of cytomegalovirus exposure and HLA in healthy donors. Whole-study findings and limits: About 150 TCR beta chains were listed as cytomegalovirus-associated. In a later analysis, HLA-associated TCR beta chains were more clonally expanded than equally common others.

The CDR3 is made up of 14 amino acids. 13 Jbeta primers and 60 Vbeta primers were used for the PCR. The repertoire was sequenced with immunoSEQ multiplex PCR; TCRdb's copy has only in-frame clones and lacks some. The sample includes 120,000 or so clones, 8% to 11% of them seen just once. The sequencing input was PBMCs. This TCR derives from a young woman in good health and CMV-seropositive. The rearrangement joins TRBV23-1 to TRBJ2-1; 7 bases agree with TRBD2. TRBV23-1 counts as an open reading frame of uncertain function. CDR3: CAGEVGGPYNEQFF. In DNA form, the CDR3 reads TGCGCGGGAGAGGTGGGAGGGCCCTATAATGAGCAGTTCTTC.